These T cell receptor beta chains were read from a single sample in a study of Ad26.COV2.S vaccination and SARS-CoV-2 variants. Method: immunoSEQ multiplex PCR; TCRdb's copy keeps in-frame clones and lacks some. The sample gives 400,000 or so clones, approximately 86% of which show up once; about 3.6% is in the top ten. This sample comprised peripheral blood, obtained in a trial of Ad26.COV2.S vaccine versus placebo. The origin of the receptors is a person between 18 and 59 years old who received the Ad26.COV2.S COVID-19 vaccine or a placebo. Both conserved end residues are part of each CDR3. The order of the fields is CDR3 protein, CDR3 DNA, clone size, J gene, D gene, V gene. A D gene is named only where the DNA matches it firmly. Clone size, where shown, is once, few, many, or a class for clones that have expanded.

CDR3 protein: CASSDLDYSNQPQHF; CDR3 DNA: TGTGCCAGCAGTGATCTTGACTATAGCAATCAGCCCCAGCATTTT; clone size: -; J gene: TRBJ1-5; D gene: -; V gene: TRBV2
CDR3 protein: CASSKLAGGFDEQFF; CDR3 DNA: TGTGCCAGCAGTAAACTAGCGGGGGGGTTCGATGAGCAGTTCTTC; clone size: -; J gene: TRBJ2-1; D gene: TRBD2; V gene: TRBV6-2/TRBV6-3
CDR3 protein: CASSKVDGYTF; CDR3 DNA: TGTGCCAGCAGCAAAGTAGATGGCTACACCTTC; clone size: -; J gene: TRBJ1-2; D gene: -; V gene: TRBV21-1
CDR3 protein: CASTETGGTEAFF; CDR3 DNA: TGTGCCAGCACCGAGACCGGGGGCACTGAAGCTTTCTTT; clone size: once; J gene: TRBJ1-1; D gene: -; V gene: TRBV6-5
CDR3 protein: CASSEGNQGEGGYTF; CDR3 DNA: TGTGCCAGCAGTGAAGGAAATCAGGGTGAAGGTGGCTACACCTTC; clone size: -; J gene: TRBJ1-2; D gene: -; V gene: TRBV6-1
CDR3 protein: CASSRLFHTDTQYF; CDR3 DNA: TGTGCCAGCAGCCGTCTCTTCCACACAGATACGCAGTATTTT; clone size: -; J gene: TRBJ2-3; D gene: -; V gene: TRBV11-2
CDR3 protein: CASSQDGASDTEAFF; CDR3 DNA: TGCGCCAGCAGCCAAGACGGGGCCAGCGACACTGAAGCTTTCTTT; clone size: -; J gene: TRBJ1-1; D gene: -; V gene: TRBV4-1
CDR3 protein: CASSQVGAGGNTEAFF; CDR3 DNA: TGTGCCAGCAGCCAAGTCGGGGCCGGTGGGAACACTGAAGCTTTCTTT; clone size: -; J gene: TRBJ1-1; D gene: -; V gene: TRBV3-1/TRBV3-2
CDR3 protein: CASSYQTGLGNEQYF; CDR3 DNA: TGTGCCAGCAGCTACCAGACAGGGTTAGGTAACGAGCAGTACTTC; clone size: few; J gene: TRBJ2-7; D gene: TRBD1; V gene: TRBV5-6
CDR3 protein: CASSFLDRVGTEAFF; CDR3 DNA: TGCGCCAGCAGCTTTTTGGACAGGGTTGGCACTGAAGCTTTCTTT; clone size: -; J gene: TRBJ1-1; D gene: TRBD1; V gene: TRBV5-1
CDR3 protein: CASRVRADTQYF; CDR3 DNA: TGTGCCAGCAGGGTAAGAGCAGATACGCAGTATTTT; clone size: few; J gene: TRBJ2-3; D gene: -; V gene: TRBV2
CDR3 protein: CAWTAGGSYNEQFF; CDR3 DNA: TGTGCCTGGACCGCAGGGGGCTCCTACAATGAGCAGTTCTTC; clone size: -; J gene: TRBJ2-1; D gene: TRBD1; V gene: TRBV30
CDR3 protein: CASSQGPGNQPQHF; CDR3 DNA: TGTGCCAGCAGCCAAGGGCCGGGCAATCAGCCCCAGCATTTT; clone size: -; J gene: TRBJ1-5; D gene: -; V gene: TRBV3-1/TRBV3-2
CDR3 protein: CASSYSTGTEAFF; CDR3 DNA: TGTGCCAGCAGTTACTCGACAGGCACTGAAGCTTTCTTT; clone size: -; J gene: TRBJ1-1; D gene: -; V gene: TRBV6-5
CDR3 protein: CASSQASAQANYGYTF; CDR3 DNA: TGCGCCAGCAGCCAAGCGTCCGCACAGGCTAACTATGGCTACACCTTC; clone size: -; J gene: TRBJ1-2; D gene: -; V gene: TRBV4-1
CDR3 protein: CASSPREHSGNTIYF; CDR3 DNA: TGTGCCAGCTCACCCCGGGAGCATTCTGGAAACACCATATATTTT; clone size: once; J gene: TRBJ1-3; D gene: -; V gene: TRBV18
CDR3 protein: CASTLTGGHGNTIYF; CDR3 DNA: TGTGCCAGCACCCTAACAGGGGGGCACGGAAACACCATATATTTT; clone size: -; J gene: TRBJ1-3; D gene: TRBD1; V gene: TRBV5-4
CDR3 protein: CASSPGGTNTEAFF; CDR3 DNA: TGTGCCAGCAGTCCAGGGGGTACTAACACTGAAGCTTTCTTT; clone size: -; J gene: TRBJ1-1; D gene: TRBD1; V gene: TRBV6-5
CDR3 protein: CAIGLAGGSYNEQFF; CDR3 DNA: TGTGCCATCGGGCTAGCGGGGGGGTCGTACAATGAGCAGTTCTTC; clone size: -; J gene: TRBJ2-1; D gene: TRBD2; V gene: TRBV10-3
CDR3 protein: CASSQTISANYGYTF; CDR3 DNA: TGTGCCAGCAGTCAAACGATCAGCGCGAACTATGGCTACACCTTC; clone size: -; J gene: TRBJ1-2; D gene: -; V gene: TRBV6-2/TRBV6-3
CDR3 protein: CASSILRGLKNTGELFF; CDR3 DNA: TGTGCCAGTAGTATATTGCGTGGCCTTAAGAACACCGGGGAGCTGTTTTTT; clone size: once; J gene: TRBJ2-2; D gene: -; V gene: TRBV19
CDR3 protein: CASSQDVTPYYEQYF; CDR3 DNA: TGTGCCAGCAGCCAAGATGTGACACCGTACTACGAGCAGTACTTC; clone size: -; J gene: TRBJ2-7; D gene: -; V gene: TRBV3-1/TRBV3-2
CDR3 protein: CASSYRGRRNEQFF; CDR3 DNA: TGTGCCAGCAGTTACAGGGGGCGCCGGAATGAGCAGTTCTTC; clone size: -; J gene: TRBJ2-1; D gene: TRBD1; V gene: TRBV6-2/TRBV6-3
CDR3 protein: CASSYSITLGAEAFF; CDR3 DNA: TGTGCCAGCAGTTACTCGATCACGCTCGGGGCTGAAGCTTTCTTT; clone size: -; J gene: TRBJ1-1; D gene: -; V gene: TRBV6-5
CDR3 protein: CASSPRVGGDGYTF; CDR3 DNA: TGTGCCAGCAGCCCCCGGGTAGGGGGCGATGGCTACACCTTC; clone size: -; J gene: TRBJ1-2; D gene: TRBD1; V gene: TRBV7-8
CDR3 protein: CASSWQGASNEKLFF; CDR3 DNA: TGTGCCAGCAGCTGGCAGGGGGCCTCTAATGAAAAACTGTTTTTT; clone size: -; J gene: TRBJ1-4; D gene: TRBD1; V gene: TRBV7-2
CDR3 protein: CASTNRRDRGAFF; CDR3 DNA: TGTGCCAGCACCAACCGCCGGGACAGGGGAGCTTTCTTT; clone size: -; J gene: TRBJ1-1; D gene: TRBD1; V gene: TRBV2
CDR3 protein: CASSLQGRFFTDTQYF; CDR3 DNA: TGTGCCAGCAGCTTACAGGGCCGGTTTTTCACAGATACGCAGTATTTT; clone size: -; J gene: TRBJ2-3; D gene: -; V gene: TRBV7-6
CDR3 protein: CASSQPGLTPRNTIYF; CDR3 DNA: TGCGCCAGCAGCCAGCCGGGTCTAACACCACGAAACACCATATATTTT; clone size: -; J gene: TRBJ1-3; D gene: -; V gene: TRBV4-1
CDR3 protein: CASSSAGAESYGYTF; CDR3 DNA: TGTGCCAGCTCATCGGCGGGGGCGGAGAGCTATGGCTACACCTTC; clone size: -; J gene: TRBJ1-2; D gene: -; V gene: TRBV27
CDR3 protein: CASSLGGAPEAFF; CDR3 DNA: TGTGCCAGCAGCCTCGGGGGGGCTCCTGAAGCTTTCTTT; clone size: -; J gene: TRBJ1-1; D gene: -; V gene: TRBV14
CDR3 protein: CASSLSVNQPQHF; CDR3 DNA: TGTGCCAGCAGCCTTTCAGTAAATCAGCCCCAGCATTTT; clone size: -; J gene: TRBJ1-5; D gene: -; V gene: TRBV3-1/TRBV3-2
CDR3 protein: CASGQGNTEAFF; CDR3 DNA: TGTGCCAGCGGACAGGGGAACACTGAAGCTTTCTTT; clone size: few; J gene: TRBJ1-1; D gene: TRBD1; V gene: TRBV5-4
CDR3 protein: CASRRTGSQPQHF; CDR3 DNA: TGTGCCAGCAGGCGGACAGGGAGTCAGCCCCAGCATTTT; clone size: -; J gene: TRBJ1-5; D gene: TRBD1; V gene: TRBV27
CDR3 protein: CASSWGGQVHRPQHF; CDR3 DNA: TGTGCCAGCAGCTGGGGGGGACAGGTTCACCGGCCCCAGCATTTT; clone size: -; J gene: TRBJ1-5; D gene: TRBD1; V gene: TRBV28
CDR3 protein: CASAIASNTGELFF; CDR3 DNA: TGTGCCAGCGCTATAGCCTCGAACACCGGGGAGCTGTTTTTT; clone size: -; J gene: TRBJ2-2; D gene: -; V gene: TRBV7-2